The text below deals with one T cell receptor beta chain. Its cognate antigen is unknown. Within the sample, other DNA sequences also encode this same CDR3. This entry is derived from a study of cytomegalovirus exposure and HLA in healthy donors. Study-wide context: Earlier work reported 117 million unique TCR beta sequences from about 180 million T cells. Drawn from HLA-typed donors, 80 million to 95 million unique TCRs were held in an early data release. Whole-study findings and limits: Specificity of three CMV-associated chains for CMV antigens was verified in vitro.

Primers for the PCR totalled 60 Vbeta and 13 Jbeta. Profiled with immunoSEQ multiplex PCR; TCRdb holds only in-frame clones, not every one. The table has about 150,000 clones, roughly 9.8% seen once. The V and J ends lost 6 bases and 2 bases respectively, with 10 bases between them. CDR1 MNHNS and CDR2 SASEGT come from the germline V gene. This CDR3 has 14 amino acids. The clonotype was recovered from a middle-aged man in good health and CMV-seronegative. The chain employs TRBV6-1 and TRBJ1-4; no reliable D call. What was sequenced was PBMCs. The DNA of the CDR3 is TGTGCCAGCAGAGGGCGGGGTACTAATGAAAAACTGTTTTTT. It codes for CASRGRGTNEKLFF.